The clone carrying this T cell receptor (beta chain) showed up many times. The antigen is undetermined. This entry belongs to a study of shared clonotypes between healthy human individuals. Ten immunoSEQ deep assay plates served to sequence unsorted PBMC DNA. Only in-frame clones appear in the TCRdb table, and some are missing; sequencing was by immunoSEQ multiplex PCR. Altogether around 510,000 clones are present, just over 75% being singletons, with the ten largest covering about 12%. Trimming pared 6 bases from V and 0 bases from J, leaving 11 bases between. This CDR3 comprises 13 residues. The V gene's germline CDR1 is SQVTM and CDR2 ANQGSEA. Whole-study results and caveats: Sampling used blood alone; tissue repertoires probably differ.

The sample comprised PBMCs. J is TRBJ1-1 and V is TRBV29-1; D possibly corresponds to TRBD1 (6 bases). The source is a middle-aged woman in good health. Some clones in this sample may be carry-over from other donors' samples. For the CDR3, the DNA is TGCAGCGTCGGGACACTTCTGAACACTGAAGCTTTCTTT. Protein: CSVGTLLNTEAFF.